The 2 T cell receptor beta chains given below trace back to one sample, sequenced in a study of cytomegalovirus exposure and HLA in healthy donors. With 60 Vbeta and 13 Jbeta primers, the PCR was carried out. Measured with immunoSEQ multiplex PCR; TCRdb has only the in-frame clones, and not every one. The sample holds about 210,000 clones, 81% seen once. Sequenced: PBMCs. The source is a man aged 40-49 years in good health and CMV-seropositive.

The chain couples TRBV7-2 to TRBJ2-7; 12 bases are shared with TRBD2. The CDR3 spans 15 residues. V was clipped by 2 bases and J by 5 bases; unmatched bases: 4. Germline-derived CDR1 and CDR2 are SGHTA and FQGNSA. The CDR3 DNA sequence: TGTGCCAGCAGCTTAACTAGCGGGAGGTTTAACGAGCAGTACTTC. This codes for CASSLTSGRFNEQYF. Based on the CDR3 plus reference TRBV7-2 and TRBJ2-7, the full variable domain is GAGVSQSPSNKVTEKGKDVELRCDPISGHTALYWYRQSLGQGLEFLIYFQGNSAPDKSGLPSDRFSAERTGGSVSTLTIQRTQQEDSAVYLCASSLTSGRFNEQYFGPGTRLTVT.

This rearrangement joins TRBV15 to TRBJ1-2; possibly TRBD1 for D (6 bases). This CDR3 comprises 14 residues. Per germline, CDR1 LNHNV and CDR2 YYDKDF (reference sequence). The V gene lost 5 bases and the J gene lost 3 bases, with 13 bases spanning the gap. CDR3 sequence: CATSLDRTDYGYTF. As DNA, the CDR3 is TGTGCCACCAGCCTTGACAGGACTGACTATGGCTACACCTTC.